The source of this T cell receptor (beta chain) is a study of blood T cell repertoires in COVID-19. Original analysis: Amplification of reference gene primers provided the estimated nucleated cell counts. The data were produced by immunoSEQ multiplex PCR, yet TCRdb's version contains in-frame clones alone and is incomplete. The V and J calls and clone size are taken from that table; D and trimming were inferred from the DNA. The sample has around 250,000 clones, about 86% seen once; the top ten hold approximately 4%. Germline V lookup: CDR1 LGHNA, CDR2 YNFKEQ. This CDR3 contains 18 residues. V was pared by 0 bases and J by 2 bases, with 8 bases of the junction left unmatched.

Sequencing input: peripheral blood. This rearrangement joins TRBV4-2 to TRBJ2-3; 10 bases map to TRBD2. The source of this sequence is a man in his late teens or twenties with active or convalescent COVID-19. DNA of the CDR3: TGTGCCAGCAGCCAAGATCTGGCTAGCGGGGGATACACAGATACGCAGTATTTT. Its protein product is CASSQDLASGGYTDTQYF.